Below are 23 T cell receptor beta chains sequenced from a single sample in a study of CD8 T cells in ankylosing spondylitis. Study-wide points: Ankylosing spondylitis blood appeared to carry a characteristic TCR beta motif of fewer than 10 highly homologous variants.

These receptors are not linked to any known antigen. TCRdb re-analysed the 5' RACE reads in MiXCR, keeping a single row per CDR3 protein. The sample holds 700,000 to 1,000,000 distinct CDR3 sequences, 10% to 15% seen once. Material for sequencing was blood, either unsorted or a sorted T cell fraction (not recorded which). These receptors all come from a male donor with ankylosing spondylitis.

V usage is TRBV2 and J usage is TRBJ1-2; the match to TRBD1 covers 7 bases. Germline CDR1 is SNHLY and CDR2 is FYNNEI. CDR3 length: 15 amino acids. The ends lost 6 bases at V and 9 bases at J; junction bases unmatched: 16. CDR3 sequence: CASRPTGVPIGSYTF. Written as DNA, the CDR3 is TGTGCCAGCAGACCCACAGGGGTCCCAATCGGTAGCTACACCTTC.

The CDR3 DNA sequence: TGCGCCAGCAGTGTCGGGAGGGCCGGCGAGCAGTACTTC. Its protein is CASSVGRAGEQYF. V and J are TRBV10-2 and TRBJ2-7; 8 positions match TRBD2. With 4 bases clipped from V and 6 bases from J, the junction kept 5 bases outside the gene matches. The CDR3 covers 13 residues. Germline CDR1 and CDR2: WSHSY and SAAADI.

This clonotype appeared many times. The V gene is TRBV20-1, the J gene TRBJ2-1; D tentatively reads TRBD1 or TRBD2 (5 bases each). The CDR3 sequence is 16 residues long. V was pared by 1 base and J by 4 bases, with 17 bases between. Germline-derived CDR1 and CDR2 are DFQATT and SNEGSKA (reference sequence). The CDR3 loop reads CSARVWDRRSYNEQFF. CDR3 nucleotide sequence: TGCAGTGCTAGAGTGTGGGACCGGAGATCTTACAATGAGCAGTTCTTC.

The V gene is TRBV20-1, the J gene TRBJ1-5; 9 bases are shared with TRBD1. V was clipped by 5 bases and J by 6 bases; unmatched bases: 11. Germline V gives CDR1 DFQATT, CDR2 SNEGSKA (reference sequence). This CDR3 spans 15 amino acids. CDR3 loop: CSAYPGTGNSQPQHF. The DNA for the CDR3 is TGCAGTGCTTACCCCGGGACAGGGAACTCTCAGCCCCAGCATTTT.

The V and J genes are TRBV12-3 or TRBV12-4 and TRBJ1-4, with D uncertain. V was shortened by 2 bases and J by 6 bases, with 10 bases between the two germline ends. This CDR3 is 14 amino acids long. Written as DNA, the CDR3 is TGTGCCAGCAGTTTAAGGAGGGAACATGAAAAACTGTTTTTT. Its protein product is CASSLRREHEKLFF.

The gene calls are TRBV6-1 and TRBJ2-1, with 8 bases lining up with TRBD2. Germline V gives CDR1 MNHNS, CDR2 SASEGT. The CDR3 totals 15 residues. The ends lost 6 bases at V and 7 bases at J; junction bases unmatched: 11. The CDR3 loop reads CASRRPGTRANEQFF. The CDR3 DNA is TGTGCCAGCAGGAGACCCGGGACTAGGGCAAATGAGCAGTTCTTC.

The sample holds many counts of this clonotype. The chain employs TRBV12-3 or TRBV12-4 and TRBJ1-5; D gene unclear. Deletions cut 6 bases from V and 5 bases from J, with 8 bases between. CDR3 length: 12 residues. In DNA, the CDR3 is TGTGCCAGCAGACTTGACGATCAGCCCCAGCATTTT. Its protein is CASRLDDQPQHF.

Only a few counts were recorded for this clonotype. CDR3 DNA sequence: TGTGCCATCAGTCAAGGGCGGGAAAAACTGTTTTTT. This translates into CAISQGREKLFF. The J gene is TRBJ1-4, the V gene TRBV10-3, with D uncertain. The V end was cut by 5 bases, the J end by 8 bases, with 9 bases between. Germline CDR1 is ENHRY and CDR2 is SYGVKD. The CDR3 has 12 residues.

In its sample, this clonotype was seen a few times. This rearrangement joins TRBV6-2 or TRBV6-3 to TRBJ1-5, with 7 bases that match TRBD1. V gave up 2 bases and J gave up 7 bases; unmatched junction bases: 11. Germline-derived CDR1 and CDR2 are MNHEY and SVGEGT. This CDR3 is built from 16 residues. The CDR3 loop reads CASSYLRDSLGQPQHF. CDR3 sequence (DNA): TGTGCCAGCAGTTACCTCCGGGACAGCCTGGGGCAGCCCCAGCATTTT.

In this sample, this clonotype turned up a few times. The chain has TRBV6-2 or TRBV6-3 and TRBJ2-4; TRBD1 matches at 7 bases. This CDR3 is built from 14 residues. J lost 9 bases, V lost 6 bases, and 11 bases had no gene match. Germline V CDR1 and CDR2: MNHEY, SVGEGT. CDR3 sequence (DNA): TGTGCCAGCAGGCCTGACAGGGATTGGGGCATTCAGTACTTC. Its translation: CASRPDRDWGIQYF.

This clonotype was recorded a few times. The genes are TRBV2 and TRBJ2-1; 7 nucleotides line up with TRBD1. Trimming at V came to 5 bases and at J to 2 bases, leaving 3 bases not matched to a gene. Germline V gene data show CDR1 as SNHLY and CDR2 as FYNNEI. The CDR3 totals 14 residues. Written as DNA, the CDR3 is TGTGCCAGCAGTCGACAGGGCCCCTACAATGAGCAGTTCTTC. This sequence encodes CASSRQGPYNEQFF.

The rearrangement joins TRBV20-1 to TRBJ1-2; D uncertain. Germline CDR1 DFQATT, CDR2 SNEGSKA (reference sequence). The CDR3 length is 12 residues. Trimming stripped 3 bases from V and 4 bases from J, with 9 bases between. The CDR3 DNA follows: TGCAGTGCTAGTAAAGGTCTCTATGGCTACACCTTC. Its translation: CSASKGLYGYTF.

This clonotype has just a few counts. The chain recombines TRBV7-2 with TRBJ1-5; D is undetermined. The CDR3 is made up of 13 amino acids. V lost 2 bases to trimming and J lost 13 bases, with 15 bases between them. Germline V CDR1 and CDR2: SGHTA, FQGNSA. The CDR3 bases are TGTGCCAGCAGCTTATTCTCCCGCACAACTCAGCATTTT. Protein: CASSLFSRTTQHF.

The V gene is TRBV6-5, the J gene TRBJ2-5, with D perhaps TRBD1 (6 bases). This CDR3 comprises 16 residues. Per germline, CDR1 MNHEY and CDR2 SVGAGI. V lost 0 bases and J lost 1, with 12 bases in between. DNA of the CDR3: TGTGCCAGCAGTTACTCACAGGGAACCTCCCAAGAGACCCAGTACTTC. Translated: CASSYSQGTSQETQYF.

The sample holds many counts of this clonotype. The CDR3 is CASSWEGAESPLHF. CDR3 DNA: TGCGCCAGCAGCTGGGAGGGGGCTGAATCACCCCTCCACTTT. This chain uses TRBV5-1 with TRBJ1-6, with 7 bases identical to TRBD1. Germline loops: CDR1 SGHRS, CDR2 YFSETQ. The CDR3 is 14 amino acids. With 3 bases clipped from V and 10 bases from J, the junction kept 7 bases outside the gene matches.

In its sample, this clonotype was seen a few times. V is TRBV20-1 and J is TRBJ1-2; D remains unclear. The CDR3 runs to 13 residues. The germline V gene encodes CDR1 DFQATT and CDR2 SNEGSKA (reference sequence). V lost 2 bases, J lost 2 bases, and 9 bases lay in between. The CDR3 reads CSARSTYNYGYTF. CDR3 DNA: TGCAGTGCTAGAAGTACCTACAACTATGGCTACACCTTC.

This clonotype was observed a few times. The genes are TRBV20-1 and TRBJ2-7; 10 bases line up with TRBD2. The CDR3 is 15 residues long. V trimming: 5 bases; J trimming: 7 bases; junction bases outside the gene matches: 14. Germline V gene lookup returns CDR1 DFQATT and CDR2 SNEGSKA (reference sequence). The CDR3 here is CSAQDYLAGVREQYF. Here the CDR3 DNA reads TGCAGTGCTCAAGATTACCTAGCGGGAGTGAGAGAGCAGTACTTC.

V gene TRBV18 combines with J gene TRBJ2-5; 10 bases map to TRBD2. CDR3 length equals 16 residues. From germline, CDR1 is KGHSH and CDR2 LQKENI. The J segment lost 2 bases and the V segment lost 6 bases, leaving 9 bases of the junction unmatched. The CDR3 sequence: CASSPNPLAGQETQYF. CDR3 nucleotide sequence: TGTGCCAGCTCTCCCAACCCACTAGCGGGACAAGAGACCCAGTACTTC.

In this sample, this clonotype turned up many times. This rearrangement joins TRBV7-9 to TRBJ2-3; perhaps TRBD2 as D (6 bases). CDR1 is SEHNR and CDR2 is FQNEAQ in the germline V gene (reference sequence). V was clipped by 5 bases and J by 10 bases, with 13 bases between them. CDR3 length: 12 amino acids. CDR3 sequence: CASSETSLAQYF. The CDR3 bases are TGTGCCAGCAGCGAGACTAGTTTGGCGCAGTATTTT.

This clonotype was seen ten or more times. The J gene is TRBJ2-2, the V gene TRBV5-4; D call uncertain. Germline loops: CDR1 SGHNT, CDR2 YYREEE (reference sequence). V was clipped by 1 base and J by 1 base, with 5 bases between them. The CDR3 spans 14 residues. This chain's CDR3 is CASSLSLNTGELFF. CDR3 nucleotides: TGTGCCAGCAGCTTGTCGCTGAACACCGGGGAGCTGTTTTTT.

This clonotype was seen at least ten times. The chain employs TRBV7-2 and TRBJ2-3, with D possibly called TRBD1 or TRBD2 (5 bases each). CDR1 is SGHTA, CDR2 FQGNSA, per germline. The length of the CDR3 is 16 residues. The V and J ends lost 3 bases and 2 bases respectively, with 15 bases between them. In DNA form, the CDR3 reads TGTGCCAGCAGCTTTGGTTCAGGGAGTTTCACAGATACGCAGTATTTT. It codes for CASSFGSGSFTDTQYF.

V usage is TRBV20-1 and J usage is TRBJ1-1, with D unclear. V gave up 0 bases and J gave up 1 base, with 9 bases separating them. The CDR3 runs to 14 residues. CDR1 and CDR2 (germline): DFQATT, SNEGSKA (reference sequence). The CDR3 reads CSARDPPGNTEAFF. CDR3 coding DNA: TGCAGTGCTAGAGATCCCCCAGGGAACACTGAAGCTTTCTTT.

The J gene is TRBJ2-3, the V gene TRBV7-2; 7 bases line up with TRBD2. In germline, CDR1 is SGHTA, CDR2 FQGNSA. CDR3 size: 16 residues. Trimming took 6 bases from V and 4 from J; bases not matched to a gene: 13. The CDR3 reads CASRRNTLARADTQYF. The CDR3 DNA reads as TGTGCCAGCAGACGCAACACACTAGCGAGGGCAGATACGCAGTATTTT.